The rows below give T cell receptor beta chains drawn from one sample of a study of T cells in Graves' hyperthyroidism and ophthalmopathy. Each CDR3 protein gets one entry after TCRdb re-called the multiplex PCR reads with MiXCR. The table lists 300,000 to 400,000 distinct CDR3 sequences, roughly 15% of them singletons. Material: blood. The receptors originated from a woman aged 25 to 45 with Graves' ophthalmopathy. CDR3s include the opening cysteine and the closing phenylalanine or tryptophan. Each record gives: V gene, J gene, clone size, D gene, CDR3 DNA, CDR3 protein. The D gene is left open where the match is weak. Not every row has a clone size; where given, it reads once, few, many or a size class.

>TRBV6-1|TRBJ2-5|many|TRBD1
TGTGCCAGTACAGAACTGGGACAGGTCCAAGAGACCCAGTACTTC
CASTELGQVQETQYF
>TRBV4-1|TRBJ1-6|.|.
TGCGCCAGCAGCCACACTAAGACAGGCTCCTATAATTCACCCCTCCACTTT
CASSHTKTGSYNSPLHF
>TRBV7-3|TRBJ1-3|.|.
TGTGCCAGCAGCTTAAGCACCGGAAACACCATATATTTT
CASSLSTGNTIYF
>TRBV6-1|TRBJ2-7|many|.
TGTGCCAGCAGTGAACCAGGTAGCTACGAGCAGTACTTC
CASSEPGSYEQYF
>TRBV7-2|TRBJ2-7|few|.
TGTGCCAGCAACGTAGCGGTTCTAGCCTACGAGCAGTACTTC
CASNVAVLAYEQYF
>TRBV20-1|TRBJ2-3|many|.
TGCAGTGCTAGATGGTTGGGAGATACGCAGTATTTT
CSARWLGDTQYF
>TRBV9|TRBJ2-1|.|TRBD1
TGTGCCAGCAGCGGTGCCGGGACAGGGTATAATGAGCAGTTCTTC
CASSGAGTGYNEQFF
>TRBV28|TRBJ2-6|many|TRBD1
TGTGCCAGCAGTACAGGGGGACTCTCCTCTGGGGCCAACGTCCTGACTTTC
CASSTGGLSSGANVLTF
>TRBV5-4|TRBJ2-7|.|TRBD1
TGTGCCAGCAGCTTACTGGGACAGGGGTTTTCCGAGCAGTACTTC
CASSLLGQGFSEQYF
>TRBV3-1|TRBJ2-3|many|TRBD2
TGTGCCAGCAGCCCTAGCGGGTCGGCAGATACGCAGTATTTT
CASSPSGSADTQYF
>TRBV2|TRBJ1-5|few|.
TGTGCCAGCAGTTTTCAAGATAATCAGCCCCAGCATTTT
CASSFQDNQPQHF
>TRBV6-1|TRBJ1-4|many|.
TGTGCCAGCAGCGGTAATGAAAAACTGTTTTTT
CASSGNEKLFF
>TRBV7-2|TRBJ1-4|.|.
TGTGCCAGCAGCTTAGGGGGAAGGGTGACAACTAATGAAAAACTGTTTTTT
CASSLGGRVTTNEKLFF
>TRBV18|TRBJ2-7|many|TRBD1
TGTGCCAGCTCGATGCCTGACAGGGGGCTGGACGAGCAGTACTTC
CASSMPDRGLDEQYF
>TRBV7-9|TRBJ2-2|many|TRBD1
TGTGCCAGCCGACCCAGGGGGCACGCCACCGGGGAGCTGTTTTTT
CASRPRGHATGELFF
>TRBV20-1|TRBJ1-2|many|TRBD1
TGCAACATACCCACAGGGGGCGATGGCTACACCTTC
CNIPTGGDGYTF
>TRBV2|TRBJ1-4|many|.
TGTGCCAGTTCCGACATCCCAACTAATGAAAAACTGTTTTTT
CASSDIPTNEKLFF
>TRBV5-4|TRBJ1-1|many|.
TGTGCCAGCAGGGGGTTAGGTCGAGGGGCCATCATGAACACTGAAGCTTTCTTT
CASRGLGRGAIMNTEAFF